This paragraph covers one T cell receptor (beta chain) sequence. The same CDR3 also results from other DNA sequences found in this sample. The length of the CDR3 is 13 residues. V lost 0 bases and J lost 4, with 7 bases in between. Germline CDR1 is GTSNPN and CDR2 is SVGIG (reference sequence). Both 60 Vbeta primers and 13 Jbeta primers went into the PCR. Generated by immunoSEQ multiplex PCR, the TCRdb table keeps only in-frame clones and is missing some. The sample holds roughly 200,000 clones, 82% seen once. The entry originates in a study of cytomegalovirus exposure and HLA in healthy donors. Sequencing input: PBMCs. This chain connects TRBV30 to TRBJ1-5; TRBD1 might be the D (6 bases). The sequence was collected from a woman between 40 and 55 years old in good health and CMV-seronegative. The CDR3 region is CAWSVTGNQPQHF. In nucleotides, the CDR3 is TGTGCCTGGAGTGTTACAGGGAATCAGCCCCAGCATTTT. The whole variable domain, filled in from reference TRBV30 and TRBJ1-5, reads SQTIHQWPATLVQPVGSPLSLECTVEGTSNPNLYWYRQAAGRGLQLLFYSVGIGQISSEVPQNLSASRPQDRQFILSSKKLLLSDSGFYLCAWSVTGNQPQHFGDGTRLSIL.